The 20 T cell receptor beta chains listed next were all sequenced from one sample in a study of T cell responses to AZD1222 COVID-19 vaccine (dated by TCRdb to the early 2020s). Library construction relied on the immunoSEQ multiplex PCR assay. TCRdb took this table from immuneACCESS and kept in-frame rearrangements with V and J called. Such tables lack part of the clones; where checked against another copy, unresolved V genes explain under half of the gap, and the rest is unexplained. This sample holds about 120,000 clones; 80% to 90% were observed only once. The top ten hold just under 9.5% of the sample. The time point label on this specimen signifies: baseline before first vaccination. The material sequenced was peripheral blood, taken on day 0 of AZD1222 vaccination. These receptors were taken from an adult in good health.

The gene calls are TRBV29-1 and TRBJ1-1; tentatively, D is TRBD1 (6 bases). The germline V gene has CDR1 SQVTM and CDR2 ANQGSEA. The CDR3 runs to 13 residues. The ends were cut back, 7 bases at V and 2 bases at J, with 14 bases in the middle. CDR3 in amino acids: CSGGGQINTEAFF. CDR3 coding DNA: TGCAGCGGGGGGGGACAAATTAACACTGAAGCTTTCTTT.

V is TRBV6-5 and J is TRBJ1-1, with no clear D. This CDR3 comprises 15 residues. Germline loops: CDR1 MNHEY, CDR2 SVGAGI. The V gene lost 7 bases and the J gene lost 0 bases, with 15 bases spanning the gap. The CDR3, as DNA: TGTGCCAGCACCTCTTTGGAGCGGATGAACACTGAAGCTTTCTTT. Its protein product is CASTSLERMNTEAFF.

The chain combines TRBV6-1 with TRBJ2-5; D tentatively fits TRBD1 or TRBD2 (6 bases each). Between the trimmed V and J ends, which lost 1 base and 4 bases, there was a span of 19 bases. The CDR3 length is 17 residues. Germline values: CDR1 MNHNS, CDR2 SASEGT. CDR3 sequence: CASSEGIMLGGRETQYF. The CDR3 DNA reads TGTGCCAGCAGTGAAGGAATCATGCTTGGGGGGCGAGAGACCCAGTACTTC.

This chain connects TRBV19 to TRBJ2-1; possible D gene TRBD2, 6 bases. Germline CDR1 is LNHDA and CDR2 is SQIVND (reference sequence). This CDR3 is 14 amino acids long. Between the trimmed V and J ends, which lost 3 bases and 9 bases, there was a span of 15 bases. The CDR3 reads CASSIPGSGTEQFF. The CDR3 bases are TGTGCCAGTAGTATCCCGGGTAGCGGAACTGAGCAGTTCTTC.

CDR3 protein: CASTGTGNQPQHF. CDR3 sequence (DNA): TGTGCCAGCACGGGCACGGGCAATCAGCCCCAGCATTTT. This chain links TRBV28 with TRBJ1-5; D is undetermined. V shed 7 bases and J shed 2 bases, with 9 bases lying between them. CDR1 and CDR2 (germline): MDHEN, SYDVKM. This CDR3 is built from 13 residues.

This clone showed up just a few times. V and J are TRBV3-1 (or the pseudogene TRBV3-2) and TRBJ2-7; tentative D call: TRBD2 (5 bases). Trimming removed 1 base at V and 0 bases at J, with 10 bases between. In germline, CDR1 is LGHDT, CDR2 YNNKEL (reference sequence). The length of the CDR3 is 15 residues. In DNA form, the CDR3 reads TGTGCCAGCAGCCAAGGTTTCGGGGACTCCTACGAGCAGTACTTC. It yields the protein CASSQGFGDSYEQYF.

This clone has a single count. The J gene is TRBJ2-2, the V gene TRBV5-1; TRBD2 aligns across 8 bases. The CDR3 is 14 amino acids. Trimming at V came to 9 bases and at J to 6 bases, leaving 10 bases not matched to a gene. Germline CDR1 reads SGHRS; CDR2 reads YFSETQ. The CDR3 reads CATRRGTSSGELFF. Written as DNA, the CDR3 is TGCGCCACCCGACGTGGGACTAGTTCCGGGGAGCTGTTTTTT.

The V gene is TRBV4-2, the J gene TRBJ1-4; D call uncertain. Trimming stripped 1 base from V and 8 bases from J, with 14 bases between. Germline CDR1 reads LGHNA; CDR2 reads YNFKEQ. The CDR3 totals 15 residues. CDR3 sequence: CASSQVEGNREKLFF. The CDR3 DNA is TGTGCCAGCAGCCAAGTCGAGGGTAATAGAGAAAAACTGTTTTTT.

The chain combines TRBV5-5 with TRBJ1-1, with 11 bases that match TRBD1. CDR3 length equals 16 residues. Germline V gene sequence: CDR1 SGHKS, CDR2 YYEKEE (reference sequence). V dropped 5 bases and J dropped 0; count of bases not matched to a gene: 6. CDR3 DNA: TGTGCCAGCAGAGGGACAGGGGGGATTATGAACACTGAAGCTTTCTTT. It codes for CASRGTGGIMNTEAFF.

CDR3 loop: CASSLERGLGWNTEAFF. The DNA of the CDR3 is TGTGCCAGCAGCTTAGAAAGGGGTCTGGGATGGAACACTGAAGCTTTCTTT. This sequence joins TRBV11-3 and TRBJ1-1; TRBD1 is a possible D gene (5 bases). V lost 0 bases and J lost 1, with 15 bases in between. Germline CDR1 is SGHNT and CDR2 is YENEEA. The CDR3 contains 17 residues.

This rearrangement joins TRBV7-2 to TRBJ2-5; 7 bases align to TRBD1. There are 16 residues in the CDR3. The V and J ends lost 0 bases and 5 bases, in that order; junction bases with no gene match: 9. Germline CDR1 is SGHTA and CDR2 is FQGNSA. The CDR3 DNA reads as TGTGCCAGCAGCTTAGCGCTGGGACAGTGGGAGGAGACCCAGTACTTC. Its protein is CASSLALGQWEETQYF.

The sample holds one count of this clone. This chain connects TRBV6-5 to TRBJ1-6; D is unclear. Germline V gene sequence: CDR1 MNHEY, CDR2 SVGAGI. Trimming shortened V by 4 bases and J by 13 bases, and 17 bases separated the two germline ends. The CDR3 sequence is 14 residues long. The CDR3 DNA sequence: TGTGCCAGCAGTTCGCCCTCAGTCAAGTTCCCCCTCCACTTT. This translates into CASSSPSVKFPLHF.

The rearrangement links TRBV6-5 to TRBJ1-5; D is unclear. Between the trimmed V and J ends, which lost 8 bases and 0 bases, there was a span of 8 bases. The CDR3 has 13 residues. Germline CDR1 MNHEY, CDR2 SVGAGI. The CDR3 loop reads CASLQNSNQPQHF. The CDR3 DNA is TGTGCCAGCCTACAGAATAGCAATCAGCCCCAGCATTTT.

This chain joins TRBV5-1 and TRBJ2-2; TRBD2 is a possible D gene (6 bases). Trimming pared 6 bases from V and 4 bases from J, leaving 13 bases between. The CDR3 extends over 14 amino acids. Germline loops: CDR1 SGHRS, CDR2 YFSETQ. Here the CDR3 reads CASMAGRTTGELFF. The DNA of the CDR3 is TGCGCCAGCATGGCGGGGAGAACCACCGGGGAGCTGTTTTTT.

The rearrangement links TRBV7-9 to TRBJ2-5, with 8 bases matching TRBD1. V trimming: 4 bases; J trimming: 4 bases; junction bases outside the gene matches: 5. In germline, CDR1 is SEHNR, CDR2 FQNEAQ (reference sequence). The CDR3 is 14 residues long. CDR3 residues: CASSSRTGTETQYF. The CDR3 DNA sequence: TGTGCCAGCAGCTCTCGGACAGGGACAGAGACCCAGTACTTC. Full variable domain (remainder filled in from reference TRBV7-9 and TRBJ2-5): DTGVSQNPRHKITKRGQNVTFRCDPISEHNRLYWYRQTLGQGPEFLTYFQNEAQLEKSRLLSDRFSAERPKGSFSTLEIQRTEQGDSAMYLCASSSRTGTETQYFGPGTRLLVL.

This chain connects TRBV5-4 to TRBJ2-7; D is unclear. This CDR3 is built from 15 residues. V dropped 0 bases and J dropped 3 bases, with 13 bases sitting between them. Germline CDR1 reads SGHNT; CDR2 reads YYREEE (reference sequence). The CDR3 sequence is CASSLGGSLYYEQYF. The CDR3 nucleotides read TGTGCCAGCAGCTTGGGGGGATCGCTTTACTACGAGCAGTACTTC.

This sequence joins TRBV19 and TRBJ2-2; D is uncertain. Germline V lookup: CDR1 LNHDA, CDR2 SQIVND (reference sequence). V was pared by 4 bases and J by 9 bases, with 18 bases between. This CDR3 comprises 15 residues. CDR3 sequence reads: CASSTLQMVRRELFF. CDR3 nucleotide sequence: TGTGCCAGTAGTACCCTACAAATGGTTCGTAGGGAGCTGTTTTTT.

The chain uses TRBV27 and TRBJ1-3; no firm D call. Trimming removed 3 bases from V and 0 bases from J, with 6 bases in between. CDR3 length equals 14 residues. Germline values: CDR1 MNHEY, CDR2 SMNVEV (reference sequence). As DNA, the CDR3 is TGTGCCAGCAGTTTCGCGAGCTCTGGAAACACCATATATTTT. Translated, it gives CASSFASSGNTIYF.

This chain links TRBV4-1 with TRBJ1-5, with D maybe TRBD1 (5 bases). Deletions cut 0 bases from V and 4 bases from J, with 10 bases between. Germline V CDR1 and CDR2: MGHRA, YSYEKL. This CDR3 has 15 residues. In DNA, the CDR3 is TGCGCCAGCAGCCAAGATACAGGATTAAATCAGCCCCAGCATTTT. Translating it yields CASSQDTGLNQPQHF.

Remarks on this clone: One junction end does not reproduce the germline sequence, and a read error may be involved. The rearrangement joins TRBV9 to TRBJ2-4, with 14 nucleotides matching TRBD2. In germline, CDR1 is SGDLS, CDR2 YYNGEE. The CDR3 contains 14 residues. CDR3: CASIRGLAGGANHF. The CDR3 DNA is TGTGCCAGCATCCGAGGACTAGCGGGGGGTGCGAACCACTTC.